Shown below are 3 T cell receptor beta chains from a single sample sequenced in a study of T cells in Graves' hyperthyroidism and ophthalmopathy. It was RNA transcripts that yielded the amplified TCR beta CDR3 regions. Initially, a first-round RT-PCR of the TCR CDR3 employed the HTBI primer set. Via MiXCR, TCRdb re-called the multiplex PCR reads, giving one row per CDR3 protein. The repertoire holds under 400,000 distinct CDR3 sequences, with 18% as singletons. Sequencing was carried out using blood. The receptor set was obtained from a woman aged 45-65 years with Graves' hyperthyroidism.

The J gene is TRBJ2-7, the V gene TRBV29-1; 7 bases align to TRBD2. Trimming cost V 3 bases and J 6 bases; bases outside gene matches: 5. Germline V lookup: CDR1 SQVTM, CDR2 ANQGSEA. The CDR3 length is 12 residues. This chain's CDR3 is CSVEGREGEQYV. The DNA for the CDR3 is TGCAGCGTTGAGGGCAGGGAGGGCGAGCAGTACGTC.

The chain links TRBV28 to TRBJ1-4; 7 nucleotides match TRBD1. Germline V CDR1 and CDR2: MDHEN, SYDVKM. CDR3 length equals 17 residues. Germline trimming cut 6 bases from V and 3 bases from J; bases unmatched to any gene: 13. This CDR3 is CASSPQGGGGANEKLFF. CDR3 nucleotides: TGTGCCAGCAGCCCCCAAGGGGGCGGCGGGGCTAATGAAAAACTGTTTTTT.

V is TRBV6-1 and J is TRBJ2-7; D is undetermined. The CDR3 loop spans 12 amino acids. CDR1 and CDR2 (germline): MNHNS, SASEGT. V gave up 8 bases and J gave up 0 bases, with 8 bases separating them. CDR3 DNA sequence: TGTGCCAGCGGCCGGAGCTCCTACGAGCAGTACTTC. Encoded protein: CASGRSSYEQYF.